Shown below are 8 T cell receptor beta chains from a single sample sequenced in a study of blood T cells in healthy people across ages. For the second PCR, which ran for about 7 to 12 cycles, a sample-barcoded 5' primer and a J-beta primer mix were used. TCRdb reprocessed the 5' RACE reads with MiXCR, giving one entry per CDR3 protein. The table includes 800,000 to 950,000 distinct CDR3 sequences, under 40% detected once. Sequencing used blood. These receptors originate from a man in his late teens or twenties in good health.

The J gene is TRBJ1-3, the V gene TRBV20-1; 11 nucleotides align to TRBD1. CDR3 length: 15 amino acids. After removal of 0 bases from V and 8 bases from J, the junction contained 6 bases not matched to a gene. Germline V gives CDR1 DFQATT, CDR2 SNEGSKA (reference sequence). The CDR3 DNA follows: TGCAGTGCTAGAGATGTTGGGACAGGGGGAGACACCATATATTTT. Its translation: CSARDVGTGGDTIYF.

This clonotype was seen repeatedly, ten times or more. V gene TRBV12-3 or TRBV12-4 combines with J gene TRBJ2-3; possibly TRBD2 for D (5 bases). This CDR3 comprises 13 residues. The CDR3 region has the DNA TGTGCGACCGGGAAAACTAGCACAGATACGCAGTATTTT. Protein product: CATGKTSTDTQYF.

V usage is TRBV20-1 and J usage is TRBJ2-6; weak D call: TRBD2 (7 bases). The CDR3 length is 14 residues. The V end lost 4 bases, the J end lost 2 bases, and 9 bases lay between the germline ends. Germline assignment: CDR1 DFQATT and CDR2 SNEGSKA (reference sequence). The CDR3 loop reads CSAKGGPGANVLTF. CDR3 in DNA: TGCAGTGCTAAGGGGGGGCCTGGGGCCAACGTCCTGACTTTC.

This clonotype was seen many times. This chain connects TRBV7-8 to TRBJ2-1; D perhaps matches TRBD2 (6 bases). This CDR3 region has 14 residues. CDR1 is SGHVS and CDR2 is FQNEAQ in the germline V gene. V was cut by 4 bases and J by 6 bases, with 13 bases left in between. The CDR3 is CASSYAGGSNEQFF. Written as DNA, the CDR3 is TGTGCCAGCAGCTACGCCGGGGGAAGCAATGAGCAGTTCTTC.

V gene TRBV6-2 or TRBV6-3 combines with J gene TRBJ2-1; 7 bases are a match to TRBD2. In germline, CDR1 is MNHEY, CDR2 SVGEGT. This CDR3 region has 13 residues. V was clipped by 5 bases and J by 10 bases; unmatched bases: 8. The CDR3 nucleotides read TGTGCCAGCAGTCACGGGACTATCGGGGAGCAGTTCTTC. It specifies CASSHGTIGEQFF.

The CDR3 nucleotides read TGTGCCAGCAGTGAGATGACGCAGTATTTT. Translation gives CASSEMTQYF. The rearrangement uses TRBV6-1 and TRBJ2-3; no clear D. Trimming cost V 3 bases and J 9 bases, with 4 bases left between them. This CDR3 region has 10 residues. The germline CDR1 and CDR2 sequences are MNHNS and SASEGT.

As to this clonotype: One end of the junction is discordant with germline, which a read error may explain. J is TRBJ2-3 and V is TRBV5-1; 8 nucleotides agree with TRBD2. The CDR3 runs to 18 residues. Germline CDR1 and CDR2: SGHRS and YFSETQ. Here the CDR3 reads CARSLTRLAGGPTDTQYF. CDR3 DNA: TGCGCCCGCAGCTTGACCCGTTTGGCGGGGGGTCCCACAGATACGCAGTATTTT. Full variable domain (rest looked up from reference TRBV5-1 and TRBJ2-3): KAGVTQTPRYLIKTRGQQVTLSCSPISGHRSVSWYQQTPGQGLQFLFEYFSETQRNKGNFPGRFSGRQFSNSRSEMNVSTLELGDSALYLCARSLTRLAGGPTDTQYFGPGTRLTVL.

The rearrangement joins TRBV5-1 to TRBJ2-1; no reliable D call. The CDR3 is 12 residues long. V shed 3 bases and J shed 4 bases, with 5 bases lying between them. CDR1 and CDR2 from the germline V gene are SGHRS and YFSETQ. CDR3 nucleotide sequence: TGCGCCAGCAGCTACGAATACAATGAGCAGTTCTTC. This codes for CASSYEYNEQFF.